The 3 T cell receptor beta chains below all came from one sample that was sequenced in a study of shared clonotypes between healthy human individuals. The protocol was immunoSEQ multiplex PCR, while the TCRdb copy is restricted to in-frame clones and leaves out a portion. Of roughly 500,000 clones listed, 79% are singletons. Material for sequencing was PBMCs. These receptors were obtained from a middle-aged woman in good health. Some clones in this sample may be carry-over from other donors' samples.

The chain is built from TRBV11-1 and TRBJ2-2; D is possibly TRBD1 or TRBD2 (5 bases each). CDR1 and CDR2 (germline): SGHAT, FQDESV (reference sequence). Deletions cut 5 bases from V and 6 bases from J, with 10 bases between. CDR3 length equals 13 residues. The CDR3 coding sequence is TGTGCCAGCAGCCTACAGGAGGCCGGGGAGCTGTTTTTT. Encoded protein: CASSLQEAGELFF.

This clone was seen only once. V and J are TRBV28 and TRBJ2-1, with D possibly matching TRBD2 (5 bases). The CDR3 totals 15 residues. Trimming removed 3 bases from V and 5 bases from J, with 14 bases in between. Germline V gene sequence: CDR1 MDHEN, CDR2 SYDVKM. This CDR3 reads CASSFLTSDDNEQFF. The CDR3 nucleotides are TGTGCCAGCAGTTTCCTCACTAGTGACGACAATGAGCAGTTCTTC.

The J gene is TRBJ2-1, the V gene TRBV15; D perhaps matches TRBD2 (5 bases). V was cut by 5 bases and J by 10 bases, with 15 bases left in between. Germline V gene sequence: CDR1 LNHNV, CDR2 YYDKDF (reference sequence). The CDR3 consists of 13 residues. The CDR3 loop is CATSLERAREQFF. For the CDR3, the DNA is TGTGCCACCAGCCTTGAGAGGGCACGGGAGCAGTTCTTC. Combining the CDR3 with reference TRBV15 and TRBJ2-1 gives the whole variable domain DAMVIQNPRYQVTQFGKPVTLSCSQTLNHNVMYWYQQKSSQAPKLLFHYYDKDFNNEADTPDNFQSRRPNTSFCFLDIRSPGLGDTAMYLCATSLERAREQFFGPGTRLTVL.